One and the same sample provided the 15 T cell receptor beta chains below, sequenced in a study of T-cell memory formation after mild COVID-19. TCRdb redid the calling of the 5' RACE reads with MiXCR, one entry per CDR3 protein. This table has roughly 580,000 distinct CDR3 sequences, approximately 18% appearing once. Sample: PBMCs or a T cell subset sorted from them (not recorded which). The receptors stem from an adult woman who had mild COVID-19 (a few samples of this study predate the infection). Cell type and time point are not known.

This sequence joins TRBV5-4 and TRBJ1-5; 10 positions agree with TRBD1. Unmatched junction bases numbered 7, after V lost 3 bases and J lost 4 bases. This CDR3 has 16 residues. Germline lookup yields CDR1 SGHNT and CDR2 YYREEE (reference sequence). The CDR3, as DNA: TGTGCCAGCAGCTCGTCCGGACAGGGGGGAAATCAGCCCCAGCATTTT. Protein: CASSSSGQGGNQPQHF.

This rearrangement joins TRBV5-1 to TRBJ1-2; TRBD1 matches at 9 bases. Germline loops: CDR1 SGHRS, CDR2 YFSETQ. This CDR3 comprises 14 residues. V shed 2 bases and J 7 bases; nucleotides not matched to a gene: 6. The CDR3 bases are TGCGCCAGCAGCTTACAGGGGGCTGGCGGTGGCTACACCTTC. Residues: CASSLQGAGGGYTF.

Only a few counts were recorded for this clonotype. The rearrangement joins TRBV20-1 to TRBJ2-3; D gene ambiguous. Germline assignment: CDR1 DFQATT and CDR2 SNEGSKA (reference sequence). The germline V and J ends were trimmed by 7 bases and 4 bases, with 9 bases remaining between them. This CDR3 has 11 amino acids. CDR3 DNA sequence: TGCAGTGTAGGGTATGCAGATACGCAGTATTTT. Translated, it gives CSVGYADTQYF.

The chain is built from TRBV5-6 and TRBJ2-2, with 9 bases fitting TRBD1. CDR1 and CDR2 from the germline V gene are SGHDT and YYEEEE. The CDR3 covers 16 residues. With 1 base clipped from V and 7 bases from J, the junction kept 8 bases outside the gene matches. The CDR3 is CASSLWTGEWDGELFF. The CDR3 DNA is TGTGCCAGCAGCTTGTGGACAGGGGAATGGGACGGGGAGCTGTTTTTT.

The chain uses TRBV4-1 and TRBJ1-3; no firm D call. V lost 3 bases to trimming and J lost 0 bases, with 12 bases between them. Germline V lookup: CDR1 MGHRA, CDR2 YSYEKL. CDR3 size: 16 residues. The CDR3 loop reads CASSHVGAFSGNTIYF. The CDR3 DNA reads as TGCGCCAGCAGCCACGTCGGAGCCTTCTCTGGAAACACCATATATTTT.

This clonotype was found a few times. CDR3 in DNA: TGTGCCAGTAGTAGGGGGACAGGGGGCCGGAATGAGCAGTTCTTC. Its translation is CASSRGTGGRNEQFF. The chain employs TRBV19 and TRBJ2-1, with 12 nucleotides matching TRBD1. The germline CDR1 and CDR2 sequences are LNHDA and SQIVND (reference sequence). There are 15 residues in the CDR3. J gave up 7 bases and V 4 bases, and 5 bases lay outside the gene matches.

J is TRBJ1-1 and V is TRBV4-3; D gene unclear. This CDR3 contains 15 residues. CDR1 and CDR2 (germline): LGHNA, YSLEER. The V and J ends lost 0 bases and 1 base respectively, with 9 bases between them. CDR3 sequence reads: CASSQDLAANTEAFF. The CDR3 bases are TGCGCCAGCAGCCAAGATCTGGCGGCGAACACTGAAGCTTTCTTT.

The rearrangement uses TRBV30 and TRBJ1-1, with D maybe TRBD1 (5 bases). CDR3 length: 13 amino acids. Germline V gene lookup returns CDR1 GTSNPN and CDR2 SVGIG (reference sequence). V dropped 5 bases and J dropped 1 base, with 11 bases sitting between them. The CDR3 region is CAWSLGQNTEAFF. The CDR3, as DNA: TGTGCCTGGTCTCTGGGGCAGAACACTGAAGCTTTCTTT.

The chain has TRBV4-1 and TRBJ2-5; perhaps TRBD2 as D (5 bases). There are 13 residues in the CDR3. Per germline, CDR1 MGHRA and CDR2 YSYEKL. V lost 0 bases to trimming and J lost 6 bases, with 8 bases between them. CDR3 nucleotides: TGCGCCAGCAGCCAAGATCCGGGGAAGACCCAGTACTTC. Residues: CASSQDPGKTQYF.

This clonotype was seen a few times. The rearrangement links TRBV19 to TRBJ1-4; the D is unclear. CDR1 is LNHDA, CDR2 SQIVND, per germline (reference sequence). The length of the CDR3 is 13 residues. V lost 3 bases, J lost 4 bases, and 6 bases lay in between. The CDR3 DNA follows: TGTGCCAGTAGTATGGGAGTTAATGAAAAACTGTTTTTT. Protein product: CASSMGVNEKLFF. Combining the CDR3 with reference TRBV19 and TRBJ1-4 gives the whole variable domain DGGITQSPKYLFRKEGQNVTLSCEQNLNHDAMYWYRQDPGQGLRLIYYSQIVNDFQKGDIAEGYSVSREKKESFPLTVTSAQKNPTAFYLCASSMGVNEKLFFGSGTQLSVL.

This clonotype appeared a few times. This chain uses TRBV2 with TRBJ2-3; 9 bases are shared with TRBD2. The ends lost 6 bases at V and 4 bases at J; junction bases unmatched: 8. Germline CDR1 and CDR2: SNHLY and FYNNEI. The CDR3 is 15 residues long. CDR3 in amino acids: CASRAGTSIADTQYF. The CDR3 nucleotides read TGTGCCAGCAGGGCCGGGACTAGCATCGCAGATACGCAGTATTTT.

This clonotype appeared a few times. This chain links TRBV27 with TRBJ1-2; 12 bases map to TRBD1. The CDR3 is 15 residues long. Per germline, CDR1 MNHEY and CDR2 SMNVEV (reference sequence). With V trimmed by 7 bases and J by 0 bases, 3 bases remained unmatched. DNA for the CDR3: TGTGCCAGCATGGGACAGGGGGCTCCTAACTATGGCTACACCTTC. Translated, it gives CASMGQGAPNYGYTF.

The V call is TRBV30, the J call TRBJ1-4, with unresolved D. Germline values: CDR1 GTSNPN, CDR2 SVGIG (reference sequence). The CDR3 is 14 residues long. The V end was cut by 1 base, the J end by 8 bases, with 14 bases between. The CDR3 loop reads CAWSGLWGGEKLFF. Written as DNA, the CDR3 is TGTGCCTGGAGTGGCCTCTGGGGAGGAGAAAAACTGTTTTTT.

This clonotype has more than one count but fewer than ten. The genes are TRBV9 and TRBJ2-2, with D possibly TRBD2 on 5 matching bases. Germline lookup yields CDR1 SGDLS and CDR2 YYNGEE. This CDR3 contains 15 residues. V gave up 1 base and J gave up 5 bases, with 12 bases separating them. CDR3 DNA: TGTGCCAGCAGCGTACGAGGTAGCGAGACCGGGGAGCTGTTTTTT. This encodes CASSVRGSETGELFF.

The rearrangement joins TRBV7-2 to TRBJ2-2, with 15 bases lining up with TRBD2. This CDR3 is built from 18 residues. The germline CDR1 and CDR2 sequences are SGHTA and FQGNSA. Germline trimming cut 5 bases from V and 8 bases from J; bases unmatched to any gene: 12. The chain's CDR3 is CASSVSGLAGGPVGELFF. The CDR3 DNA is TGTGCCAGCAGCGTATCGGGACTAGCGGGGGGTCCGGTGGGGGAGCTGTTTTTT.